This T cell receptor beta chain comes out of a study of regulatory T cells in long-lasting Graves disease. Time point in this sample: newly diagnosed GD, antithyroid drugs for less than 3 months. From RNA extracted from PBMCs, the TCR library was made. The authors drew patients from an endocrinology department in Xi'an, China. With iRepertoire HTBI primers and Arm-PCR of CDR3 regions, TCR beta libraries were built. Each CDR3 protein is one row after TCRdb ran MiXCR on the multiplex PCR reads. The table has hundreds of thousands of distinct CDR3 sequences, 15% to 17% seen once. Trimming at V came to 5 bases and at J to 7 bases, leaving 10 bases not matched to a gene. CDR3 length equals 15 residues. Germline V gene lookup returns CDR1 SEHNR and CDR2 FQNEAQ (reference sequence). This clonotype showed up many times.

The starting material was peripheral blood mononuclear cells (PBMCs), obtained at new diagnosis, from a patient treated with antithyroid drugs. The V gene is TRBV7-9, the J gene TRBJ2-1; 8 positions agree with TRBD2. The TCR comes from a female donor with Graves disease. CDR3 sequence: CASSPRGLAGNEQFF. In DNA form, the CDR3 reads TGTGCCAGCAGCCCCCGAGGACTAGCTGGGAATGAGCAGTTCTTC.